The 18 T cell receptor beta chains below were found in one sample sequenced in a study of blood T cell repertoires in COVID-19. The data were produced by immunoSEQ multiplex PCR, yet TCRdb's version contains in-frame clones alone and is incomplete. The sample shows about 180,000 clones, more than 75% of them seen only once. The sample comprised peripheral blood. These receptors all come from a person between 65 and 80 years old with COVID-19, enrolled during active disease.

The genes are TRBV11-2 and TRBJ1-2; D possibly corresponds to TRBD1 (6 bases). Germline assignment: CDR1 SGHAT and CDR2 FQNNGV. V lost 4 bases and J lost 5, with 17 bases in between. CDR3 length: 15 amino acids. CDR3 bases: TGTGCCAGCAGCTCGGGACAAAGACGAGAGTATGGCTACACCTTC. Translation: CASSSGQRREYGYTF.

This clone was observed a single time. V and J are TRBV10-3 and TRBJ2-5; 9 bases map to TRBD2. Trimming removed 0 bases from V and 4 bases from J; junction bases left unmatched: 6. The CDR3 extends over 16 amino acids. The germline gives CDR1 ENHRY, CDR2 SYGVKD. CDR3 loop: CAISESLAGAPETQYF. The CDR3 DNA reads as TGTGCCATCAGTGAGTCATTAGCGGGAGCCCCAGAGACCCAGTACTTC.

The V call is TRBV18, the J call TRBJ2-3; tentatively, D is TRBD1 (6 bases). Between the trimmed V and J ends, which lost 3 bases and 0 bases, there was a span of 10 bases. The CDR3 runs to 15 residues. Germline lookup yields CDR1 KGHSH and CDR2 LQKENI. The CDR3 is CASSPRGSSTDTQYF. The CDR3 DNA is TGTGCCAGCTCACCGAGGGGGAGCAGCACAGATACGCAGTATTTT.

The rearrangement joins TRBV7-3 to TRBJ2-3, with TRBD2 as a possible D gene (5 bases). This CDR3 contains 15 residues. Germline assignment: CDR1 SGHTA and CDR2 FQGTGA. Trimming pared 3 bases from V and 4 bases from J, leaving 14 bases between. CDR3 loop: CASSFRGSFADTQYF. The DNA of the CDR3 is TGTGCCAGCAGCTTTCGGGGTAGCTTTGCAGATACGCAGTATTTT.

The chain carries TRBV5-1 and TRBJ1-2; D might be TRBD1 (5 bases). V was pared by 3 bases and J by 6 bases, with 12 bases between. In germline, CDR1 is SGHRS, CDR2 YFSETQ. This CDR3 has 13 amino acids. The CDR3 sequence: CASSSATGDGYTF. CDR3 nucleotide sequence: TGCGCCAGCAGCTCCGCCACAGGAGATGGCTACACCTTC. Variable domain in full (rest from reference TRBV5-1 and TRBJ1-2): KAGVTQTPRYLIKTRGQQVTLSCSPISGHRSVSWYQQTPGQGLQFLFEYFSETQRNKGNFPGRFSGRQFSNSRSEMNVSTLELGDSALYLCASSSATGDGYTFGSGTRLTVV.

The chain is built from TRBV6-6 and TRBJ2-7, with D tentatively TRBD2 (6 bases). Germline-derived CDR1 and CDR2 are MNHNY and SVGAGI (reference sequence). This CDR3 spans 13 amino acids. V was shortened by 5 bases and J by 6 bases, with 14 bases between the two germline ends. CDR3 residues: CASSRGGTGEQYF. The CDR3 DNA follows: TGTGCCAGCAGTCGAGGCGGGACGGGCGAGCAGTACTTC.

This chain connects TRBV29-1 to TRBJ1-5, with 9 bases lining up with TRBD1. The CDR3 length is 13 residues. CDR1 and CDR2 from the germline V gene are SQVTM and ANQGSEA. V was clipped by 6 bases and J by 2 bases; unmatched bases: 2. In nucleotides, the CDR3 is TGCAGCGTAGGGGACAGGGGCAATCAGCCCCAGCATTTT. As protein: CSVGDRGNQPQHF.

This chain uses TRBV19 with TRBJ2-2; 12 bases are shared with TRBD1. Germline loops: CDR1 LNHDA, CDR2 SQIVND (reference sequence). The trim removed 5 bases at V and 5 bases at J, leaving 15 bases unmatched. The CDR3 is 19 amino acids. The CDR3 DNA reads TGTGCCAGTAGTGGGTACCCGGGACAGGGGGCGCGGGTAACCGGGGAGCTGTTTTTT. Residues: CASSGYPGQGARVTGELFF.

This clone was seen just once. The chain is built from TRBV4-1 and TRBJ2-7, with D possibly matching TRBD2 (6 bases). The CDR3 runs 13 residues. V lost 3 bases, J lost 3 bases, and 9 bases lay in between. Germline V lookup: CDR1 MGHRA, CDR2 YSYEKL. CDR3 residues: CASSQGLNYEQYF. In DNA form, the CDR3 reads TGCGCCAGCAGCCAGGGACTCAACTACGAGCAGTACTTC.

In this sample, this clone turned up once. This chain connects TRBV10-3 to TRBJ2-5; 11 positions match TRBD1. V lost 2 bases to trimming and J lost 1 base; unmatched junction nucleotides: 3. The CDR3 runs to 16 residues. The germline V gene has CDR1 ENHRY and CDR2 SYGVKD. CDR3 in amino acids: CAISEPGTGGQETQYF. The CDR3 coding sequence is TGTGCCATCAGTGAGCCCGGGACAGGGGGCCAAGAGACCCAGTACTTC.

The CDR3 loop is CTFSKDRGYTSGNTIYF. The CDR3 bases are TGTACGTTTTCAAAAGATAGGGGATATACCTCTGGAAACACCATATATTTT. The chain combines TRBV3-1 (or the pseudogene TRBV3-2) with TRBJ1-3; D is perhaps TRBD1 (5 bases). Germline assignment: CDR1 LGHDT and CDR2 YNNKEL (reference sequence). There are 17 residues in the CDR3.

This chain links TRBV4-1 with TRBJ1-6; 10 positions match TRBD1. After removal of 4 bases from V and 8 bases from J, the junction contained 5 bases not matched to a gene. Germline lookup yields CDR1 MGHRA and CDR2 YSYEKL. The CDR3 loop spans 15 amino acids. Here the CDR3 DNA reads TGCGCCAGCAGCCGATCCGGACAGGGGGATTCACCCCTCCACTTT. It yields the protein CASSRSGQGDSPLHF.

This chain links TRBV19 with TRBJ2-7; unclear D gene. This CDR3 spans 13 amino acids. Trimming left V 5 bases short and J 4 bases short, with 12 bases between. Germline V gene sequence: CDR1 LNHDA, CDR2 SQIVND (reference sequence). For the CDR3, the DNA is TGTGCCAGTAGTCCCAGACACCTTTACGAGCAGTACTTC. The encoded protein is CASSPRHLYEQYF.

The genes are TRBV5-6 and TRBJ2-7; 9 bases are a match to TRBD1. This CDR3 contains 15 residues. Germline V gene sequence: CDR1 SGHDT, CDR2 YYEEEE. Trimming removed 4 bases from V and 7 bases from J; junction bases left unmatched: 12. CDR3 amino acids: CASSPNRGRLGEQYF. CDR3 bases: TGTGCCAGCAGCCCTAACAGGGGGCGCTTGGGGGAGCAGTACTTC.

This chain joins TRBV12-3 or TRBV12-4 and TRBJ2-3; D not certain. The CDR3 is made up of 11 amino acids. V was clipped by 6 bases and J by 3 bases, with 4 bases between them. The CDR3 DNA follows: TGTGCCAGCAGCCAGACAGATACGCAGTATTTT. Translated: CASSQTDTQYF.

J is TRBJ2-5 and V is TRBV5-6; 7 positions agree with TRBD1. The CDR3 sequence is 15 residues long. V trimming: 2 bases; J trimming: 0 bases; junction bases outside the gene matches: 4. CDR1 SGHDT and CDR2 YYEEEE come from the germline V gene. The CDR3 DNA sequence: TGTGCCAGCAGCTTCCTAGGGACAGACCAAGAGACCCAGTACTTC. Its translation is CASSFLGTDQETQYF.

The chain uses TRBV9 and TRBJ1-3; 10 bases are shared with TRBD1. This CDR3 has 16 amino acids. Germline CDR1 SGDLS, CDR2 YYNGEE. The V and J ends lost 4 bases and 2 bases, in that order; junction bases with no gene match: 6. The CDR3 loop is CASSQGQGWAGNTIYF. Here the CDR3 DNA reads TGTGCCAGCAGCCAGGGACAGGGGTGGGCTGGAAACACCATATATTTT. Full variable domain (outside the CDR3, taken from reference TRBV9 and TRBJ1-3): DSGVTQTPKHLITATGQRVTLRCSPRSGDLSVYWYQQSLDQGLQFLIQYYNGEERAKGNILERFSAQQFPDLHSELNLSSLELGDSALYFCASSQGQGWAGNTIYFGEGSWLTVV.

The CDR3 nucleotides are TGTGCCAGCAGCAAAGAGGGGGCCAGGGACGGGGTGGACTATGGCTACACCTTC. Protein product: CASSKEGARDGVDYGYTF. This rearrangement joins TRBV21-1 to TRBJ1-2; TRBD1 is the table's D call, not checked against the DNA. TRBV21-1 is recorded as a pseudogene. The CDR3 contains 18 residues.